This T cell receptor (beta chain) was captured in a study of cytomegalovirus exposure and HLA in healthy donors. The overall study: Membership in the Caucasian-associated ancestry cluster was found for around four fifths of 398 genotyped donors.

Points from the study as a whole: It was only CMV serostatus that was available as immune exposure information.

A word on this clone: Its matching antigen is unknown.

PCR was performed using 60 Vbeta and 13 Jbeta primers. Measured with immunoSEQ multiplex PCR; TCRdb has only the in-frame clones, and not every one. Of around 130,000 clones listed, roughly four fifths were seen once; the top ten hold around 1.2%. There are 17 residues in the CDR3. V lost 2 bases to trimming and J lost 2 bases; unmatched junction nucleotides: 8. Germline assignment: CDR1 MDHEN and CDR2 SYDVKM. What was sequenced was PBMCs. This TCR derives from a girl aged 2-10 years in good health and CMV-seronegative. This rearrangement joins TRBV28 to TRBJ1-5, with 8 nucleotides matching TRBD1. The CDR3 coding sequence is TGTGCCAGCAGTTTAAACCCGACAGGGGTGGGCAATCAGCCCCAGCATTTT. As protein: CASSLNPTGVGNQPQHF.